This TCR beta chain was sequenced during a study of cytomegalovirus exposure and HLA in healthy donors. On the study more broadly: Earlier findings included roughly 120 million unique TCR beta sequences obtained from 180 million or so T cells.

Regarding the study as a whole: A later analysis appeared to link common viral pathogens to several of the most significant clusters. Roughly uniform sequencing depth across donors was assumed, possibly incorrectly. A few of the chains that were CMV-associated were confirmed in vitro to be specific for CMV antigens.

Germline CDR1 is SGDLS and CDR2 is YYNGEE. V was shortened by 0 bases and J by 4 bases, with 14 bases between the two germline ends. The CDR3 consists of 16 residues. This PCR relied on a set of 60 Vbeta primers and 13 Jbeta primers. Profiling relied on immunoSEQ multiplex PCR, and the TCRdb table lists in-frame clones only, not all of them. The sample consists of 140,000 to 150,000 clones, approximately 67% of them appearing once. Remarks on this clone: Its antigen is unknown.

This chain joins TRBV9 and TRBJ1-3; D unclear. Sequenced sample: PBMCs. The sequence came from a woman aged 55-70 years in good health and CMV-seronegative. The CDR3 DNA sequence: TGTGCCAGCAGCGTAGATTCTAGGTTGTGGGGAAACACCATATATTTT. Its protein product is CASSVDSRLWGNTIYF. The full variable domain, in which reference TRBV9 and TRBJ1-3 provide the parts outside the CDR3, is DSGVTQTPKHLITATGQRVTLRCSPRSGDLSVYWYQQSLDQGLQFLIQYYNGEERAKGNILERFSAQQFPDLHSELNLSSLELGDSALYFCASSVDSRLWGNTIYFGEGSWLTVV.